This TCR beta chain came from a study of T cell changes during pregnancy in multiple sclerosis. TCRdb's copy holds only in-frame clones and misses some; the assay was immunoSEQ multiplex PCR. The sample lists roughly 38,000 clones; about 92% were seen once. The CDR3 has 18 amino acids. V was clipped by 3 bases and J by 2 bases; unmatched bases: 10. Germline V gives CDR1 LNHDA, CDR2 SQIVND (reference sequence). This chain links TRBV19 with TRBJ2-6; 7 bases are shared with TRBD1. This sequence was found in a female donor in good health, enrolled as a control in a pregnancy study. Sequenced material: peripheral blood, taken in the third trimester of pregnancy. This CDR3 reads CASSIRTGGKAGANVLTF. CDR3 bases: TGTGCCAGTAGTATCCGGACAGGTGGCAAGGCTGGGGCCAACGTCCTGACTTTC.